The rows below give T cell receptor beta chains drawn from one sample of a study of PD-L1 blockade in urothelial cancer. Libraries were prepared by immunoSEQ multiplex PCR; TCRdb keeps only in-frame clonotypes and omits some of them. Among around 45,000 clones listed, around 89% were seen once. This specimen consisted of PBMCs, obtained around atezolizumab (anti-PD-L1) treatment. The receptors derive from a man at least 80 years old with urothelial cancer. The conserved cysteine and the conserved F or W are not part of the CDR3 here. The D gene is left open where the match is weak.

d_call: NA; v_call: TRBV5-4; j_call: TRBJ2-5; cdr3_aa: ASSFSAGETQY
d_call: TRBD2; v_call: TRBV2; j_call: TRBJ2-1; cdr3_aa: ASIGLAATSYNEQF
d_call: NA; v_call: TRBV19; j_call: TRBJ2-6; cdr3_aa: ASSPILGSGANVLT
d_call: TRBD1; v_call: TRBV19; j_call: TRBJ1-3; cdr3_aa: ASTNTGGGNTIY
d_call: TRBD2; v_call: TRBV7-6; j_call: TRBJ2-7; cdr3_aa: ASSSRTASGFYEQY
d_call: TRBD2; v_call: TRBV9; j_call: TRBJ2-1; cdr3_aa: ASSPQSGRADGEQF
d_call: NA; v_call: TRBV18; j_call: TRBJ2-5; cdr3_aa: ASSPLAARETQY
d_call: NA; v_call: TRBV6-5; j_call: TRBJ2-1; cdr3_aa: ASSYSMAGSYNEQF
d_call: TRBD2; v_call: TRBV28; j_call: TRBJ2-3; cdr3_aa: ASEREDTDTQY
d_call: TRBD2; v_call: TRBV7-9; j_call: TRBJ2-5; cdr3_aa: ASSPGLAGMETQY
d_call: TRBD2; v_call: TRBV9; j_call: TRBJ2-2; cdr3_aa: ASRPRGDSNTGELF
d_call: TRBD2; v_call: TRBV6-5; j_call: TRBJ2-7; cdr3_aa: ASSSWTSGRIEQY
d_call: TRBD2; v_call: TRBV19; j_call: TRBJ2-7; cdr3_aa: ASSPRTSGSSYEQY
d_call: TRBD2; v_call: TRBV4-1; j_call: TRBJ2-7; cdr3_aa: ASSQTSGGMTSGGSYEQY
d_call: NA; v_call: TRBV22-1; j_call: TRBJ2-4; cdr3_aa: PGSASPGQGYGNIQY
d_call: NA; v_call: TRBV6-5; j_call: TRBJ2-7; cdr3_aa: ASSPPLYEQY
d_call: NA; v_call: TRBV5-1; j_call: TRBJ2-6; cdr3_aa: ASTTGRNTVLT
d_call: NA; v_call: TRBV27; j_call: TRBJ2-2; cdr3_aa: ASSLGKFRGVIPGELF
d_call: TRBD1; v_call: TRBV20-1; j_call: TRBJ2-7; cdr3_aa: SALTGGEQY
d_call: TRBD2; v_call: TRBV14; j_call: TRBJ2-1; cdr3_aa: ASSPASGGSYNEQF
d_call: NA; v_call: TRBV11-2; j_call: TRBJ2-2; cdr3_aa: ASSFTADTGELF
d_call: TRBD2; v_call: TRBV5-1; j_call: TRBJ2-2; cdr3_aa: ASSPLTSGSSGELF
d_call: TRBD1; v_call: TRBV27; j_call: TRBJ1-1; cdr3_aa: ASSPRQGLLNTEAF
d_call: TRBD1; v_call: TRBV29-1; j_call: TRBJ1-2; cdr3_aa: SVGEGGGYT
d_call: NA; v_call: TRBV6-1; j_call: TRBJ2-7; cdr3_aa: ATEDYLEQY
d_call: TRBD1; v_call: TRBV30; j_call: TRBJ1-1; cdr3_aa: AWSEGQLNTEAF
d_call: TRBD2; v_call: TRBV5-6; j_call: TRBJ2-7; cdr3_aa: ASSLVRTSGSYEQY
d_call: NA; v_call: TRBV21-1; j_call: TRBJ2-2; cdr3_aa: ASSKARGCDGELF
d_call: TRBD1; v_call: TRBV19; j_call: TRBJ1-5; cdr3_aa: ASSMDRAEPQH
d_call: TRBD1; v_call: TRBV5-1; j_call: TRBJ2-3; cdr3_aa: ASKGTGEGDTQY
d_call: NA; v_call: TRBV7-2; j_call: TRBJ2-1; cdr3_aa: ASSLVSLSYNEQF
d_call: NA; v_call: TRBV29-1; j_call: TRBJ1-1; cdr3_aa: SVESSLLEAF
d_call: TRBD1; v_call: TRBV19; j_call: TRBJ2-2; cdr3_aa: ASSIARDRVTGELF